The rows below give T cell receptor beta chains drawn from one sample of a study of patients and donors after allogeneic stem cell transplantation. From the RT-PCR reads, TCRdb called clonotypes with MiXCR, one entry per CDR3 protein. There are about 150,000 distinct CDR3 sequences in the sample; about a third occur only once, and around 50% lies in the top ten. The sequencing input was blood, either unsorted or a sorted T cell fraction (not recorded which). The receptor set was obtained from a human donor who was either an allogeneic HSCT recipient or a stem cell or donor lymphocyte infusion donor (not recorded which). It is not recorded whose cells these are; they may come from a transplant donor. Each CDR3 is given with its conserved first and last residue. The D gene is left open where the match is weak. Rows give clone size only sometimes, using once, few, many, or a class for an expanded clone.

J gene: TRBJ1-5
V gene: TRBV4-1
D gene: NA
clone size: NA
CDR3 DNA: TGCGCCAGCAGCCAAGATCTGACACCACGGCAGCCCCAGCATTTT
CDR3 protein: CASSQDLTPRQPQHF

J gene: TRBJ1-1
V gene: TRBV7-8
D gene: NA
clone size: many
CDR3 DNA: TGTGCCAGCAGCTTGTTTGAGGTCGGCACTGAAGCTTTCTTT
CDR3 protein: CASSLFEVGTEAFF

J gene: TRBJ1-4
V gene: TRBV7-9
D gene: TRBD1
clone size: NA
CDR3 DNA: TGTGCCAGCAGCTTATACAGGACAGGTGACGAAAAACTGTTTTTT
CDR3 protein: CASSLYRTGDEKLFF

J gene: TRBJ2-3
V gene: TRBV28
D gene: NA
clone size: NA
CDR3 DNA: TGTGCCAGCCCCCCAACGGGGCCGCACACAGATACGCAGTATTTT
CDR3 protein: CASPPTGPHTDTQYF

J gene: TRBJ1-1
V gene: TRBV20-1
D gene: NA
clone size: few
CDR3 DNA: TGCGTCGTTGACGTGCGGCCATACACTGAAGCTTTCTTT
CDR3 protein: CVVDVRPYTEAFF

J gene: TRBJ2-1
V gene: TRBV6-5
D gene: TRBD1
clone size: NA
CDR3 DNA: TGTGCCAGCAGTTACGGAGGGACAGGCCTGAATGAGCAGTTCTTC
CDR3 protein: CASSYGGTGLNEQFF

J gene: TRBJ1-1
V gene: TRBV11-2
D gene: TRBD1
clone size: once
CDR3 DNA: TGTGCCAGCAGCTTAAGACAGGGGGCCCCCACTGAAGCTTTCTTT
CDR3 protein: CASSLRQGAPTEAFF

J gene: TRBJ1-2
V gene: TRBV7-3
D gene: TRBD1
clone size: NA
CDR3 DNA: TGTGCCAGCAGCTTGGCACCCGGGACAGAGATTCGCGGCTACACCTTC
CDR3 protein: CASSLAPGTEIRGYTF

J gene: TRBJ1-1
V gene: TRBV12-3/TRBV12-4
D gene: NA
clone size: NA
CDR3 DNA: TGTGCCAGCAGTTTCCCGGCCCCGAGGGAAGCTTTCTTT
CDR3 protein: CASSFPAPREAFF

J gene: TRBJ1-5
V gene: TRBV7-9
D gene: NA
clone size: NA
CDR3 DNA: TGTGCCAGCAGCACTGACGGCCCGGGCAATCAGCCCCAGCATTTT
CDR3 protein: CASSTDGPGNQPQHF

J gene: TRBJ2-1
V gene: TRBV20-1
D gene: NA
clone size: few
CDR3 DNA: TGCAGTGCAACGTTTTACTATGAGCAGTTCTTC
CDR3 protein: CSATFYYEQFF

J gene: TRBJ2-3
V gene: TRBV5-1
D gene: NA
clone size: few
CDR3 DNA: TGCGCCAGCAGCTGGCTCAGTGGAACAGATACGCAGTATTTT
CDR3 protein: CASSWLSGTDTQYF

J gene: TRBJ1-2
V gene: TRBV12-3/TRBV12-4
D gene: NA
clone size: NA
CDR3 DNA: TGTGCCAGCAGTTTAAGTACAGTCGGCTACACCTTC
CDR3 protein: CASSLSTVGYTF

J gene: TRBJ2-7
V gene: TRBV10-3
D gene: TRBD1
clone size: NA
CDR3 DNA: TGTGCCATCAGTGGGGGACAGGGGAGAGAATCCTACGAGCAGTACTTC
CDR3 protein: CAISGGQGRESYEQYF

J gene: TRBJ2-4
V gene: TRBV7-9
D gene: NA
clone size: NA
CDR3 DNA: TGTGCCAGCAGCTTAGAAGGGCAGGGGCTCAAAAACATTCAGTACTTC
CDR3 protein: CASSLEGQGLKNIQYF

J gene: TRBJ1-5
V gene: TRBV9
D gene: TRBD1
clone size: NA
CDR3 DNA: TGTGCCAGCAGCCTGACAGGGGGCAACAATCAGCCCCAGCATTTT
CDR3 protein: CASSLTGGNNQPQHF

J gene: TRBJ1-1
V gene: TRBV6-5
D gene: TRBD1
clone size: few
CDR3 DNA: TGTGCCAGCACCAACCCGGACAGGACTAAAGCTTTCTTT
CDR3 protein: CASTNPDRTKAFF

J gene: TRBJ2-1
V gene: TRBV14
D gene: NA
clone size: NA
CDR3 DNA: TGTGCCAGCAGCCAAGTTATAACAGACAATGAGCAGTTCTTC
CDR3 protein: CASSQVITDNEQFF

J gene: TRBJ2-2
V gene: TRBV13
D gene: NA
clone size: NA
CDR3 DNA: TGTGCCAGCAGCTTATACAACGGGCAGTCAAAAGGGGAGCTGTTTTTT
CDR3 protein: CASSLYNGQSKGELFF

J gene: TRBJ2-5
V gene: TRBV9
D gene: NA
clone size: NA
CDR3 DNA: TGTGCCAGCAGTCCAAATTCGGGCGTCCAAGAGACCCAGTACTTC
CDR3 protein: CASSPNSGVQETQYF

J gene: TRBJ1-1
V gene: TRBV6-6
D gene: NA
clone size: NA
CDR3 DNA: TGTGCCAGCAGTTACACGTTCGGGTCTGAAGCTTTCTTT
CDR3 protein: CASSYTFGSEAFF

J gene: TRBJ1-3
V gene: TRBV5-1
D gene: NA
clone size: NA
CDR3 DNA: TGCGCCAGCAGCTGGGACGAGATGGTTGTCTCTGGAAACACCATATATTTT
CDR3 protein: CASSWDEMVVSGNTIYF

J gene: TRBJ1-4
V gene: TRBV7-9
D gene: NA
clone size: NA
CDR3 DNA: TGTGCCAGCAGCGCAGCCCGGGAGGGGCTTGAAAAACTGTTTTTT
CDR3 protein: CASSAAREGLEKLFF

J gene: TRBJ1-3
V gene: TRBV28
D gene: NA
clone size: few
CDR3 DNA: TGTGCCAGCAGTCTGATCTATGGAAACACCATATATTTT
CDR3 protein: CASSLIYGNTIYF

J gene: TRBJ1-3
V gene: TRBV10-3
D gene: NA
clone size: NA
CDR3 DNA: TGTGCCATCAGTGAGTCGGCACAGGGAAAGTCAAACACCATATATTTT
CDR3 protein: CAISESAQGKSNTIYF